This T cell receptor beta chain derives from a study of OX40 agonist ivuxolimab in advanced cancers. For the study at large: Patients were dosed with the agonistic anti-OX40 (CD134) antibody ivuxolimab. Averaging approximately 60 years in age, with a range of roughly 20 to 79, the cohort was about 86% male. Eligibility rules accepted prior anti-PD-1, anti-PD-L1 or anti-CTLA-4 therapy, and 35% to 40% had some.

Germline CDR1 SGHRS, CDR2 YFSETQ. CDR3 size: 16 residues. The V gene end was trimmed by 0 bases and the J gene end by 2 bases; junction bases not matched to a gene: 5. About this clone itself: Its antigen is unknown.

This table comes from immunoSEQ multiplex PCR, and its TCRdb copy is limited to in-frame clones, with some not included. The table has approximately 51,000 clones, about 80% seen once; the top ten hold 2% to 2.5%. Overall study results and limits: Average numbers of expanded clones were greater in CD8+ T cells than in CD4+.

The chain joins TRBV5-1 to TRBJ2-5, with TRBD2 matching 9 bases. Here the sequenced sample was CD4+ or CD8+ T cells sorted from blood, taken in a trial of the OX40 agonist ivuxolimab. The TCR was taken from an adult with an advanced solid tumor such as melanoma, head and neck, liver or kidney cancer. In nucleotides, the CDR3 is TGCGCCAGCAGCTTGGGGGCTAGCGGGAATCAAGAGACCCAGTACTTC. It yields the protein CASSLGASGNQETQYF.